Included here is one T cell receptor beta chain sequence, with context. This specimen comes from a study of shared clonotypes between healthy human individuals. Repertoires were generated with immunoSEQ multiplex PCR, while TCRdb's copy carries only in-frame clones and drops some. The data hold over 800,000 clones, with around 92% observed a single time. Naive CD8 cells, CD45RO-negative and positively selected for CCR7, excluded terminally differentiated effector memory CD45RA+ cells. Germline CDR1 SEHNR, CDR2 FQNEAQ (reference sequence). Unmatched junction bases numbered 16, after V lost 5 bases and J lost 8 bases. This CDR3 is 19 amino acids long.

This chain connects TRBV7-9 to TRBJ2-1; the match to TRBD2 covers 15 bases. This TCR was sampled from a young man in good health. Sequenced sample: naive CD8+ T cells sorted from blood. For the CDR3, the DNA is TGTGCCAGCAGCCACAGATATGGGACTAGCGGGGGGAAGGCGGATGAGCAGTTCTTC. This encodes CASSHRYGTSGGKADEQFF.